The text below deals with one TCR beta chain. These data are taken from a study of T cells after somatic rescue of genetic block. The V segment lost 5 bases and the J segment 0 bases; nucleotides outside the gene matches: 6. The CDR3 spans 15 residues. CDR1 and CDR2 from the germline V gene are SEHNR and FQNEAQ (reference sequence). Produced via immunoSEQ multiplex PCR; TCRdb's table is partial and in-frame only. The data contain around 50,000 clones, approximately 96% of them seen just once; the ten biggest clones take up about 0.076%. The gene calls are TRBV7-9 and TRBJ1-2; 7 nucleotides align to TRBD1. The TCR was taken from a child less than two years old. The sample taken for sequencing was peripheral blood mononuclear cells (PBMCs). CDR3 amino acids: CASSPLTGTNYGYTF. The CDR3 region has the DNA TGTGCCAGCAGCCCCCTGACAGGGACTAACTATGGCTACACCTTC. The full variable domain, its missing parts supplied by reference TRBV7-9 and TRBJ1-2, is DTGVSQNPRHKITKRGQNVTFRCDPISEHNRLYWYRQTLGQGPEFLTYFQNEAQLEKSRLLSDRFSAERPKGSFSTLEIQRTEQGDSAMYLCASSPLTGTNYGYTFGSGTRLTVV.